This TCR beta chain was sequenced during a study of vaccination and CD4 T cells after COVID-19. At the level of the study: Several convalescent cases were mild and one was severe, and all had been SARS-CoV-2 positive by nasal swab PCR. The post-COVID sampling time was a median roughly 99 days after diagnosis, ranging from 35 to 161. In the control cultures, a CEFX pool, an HIV-1 Nef pool, or no peptide was supplied. Study-level points and caveats: The great majority, 304 of 307 vaccine-specific clones, proved spike mono-reactive in convalescent patients.

The treatment was: roughly ten-day PBMC culture with coronavirus spike peptide pools or control peptides (ViraFEST assay). Between the trimmed V and J ends, which lost 5 bases and 0 bases, there was a span of 11 bases. This CDR3 contains 15 residues. Germline loops: CDR1 DFQATT, CDR2 SNEGSKA (reference sequence). Sequenced with the Oncomine TCR Beta short-read assay was DNA taken from cultured CD4+ T cells. TCRdb redid the calling of the PCR reads with MiXCR, one entry per CDR3 protein. The sample has 12,000 or so distinct CDR3 sequences, around half seen once; the top ten hold about 18%. With regard to this clonotype: Its antigen is still unknown.

V is TRBV20-1 and J is TRBJ2-6; D call uncertain. The sequence came from a human donor with COVID-19. The sample in question was cultured CD4+ T cells from blood, obtained after SARS-CoV-2 vaccination. The CDR3 coding sequence is TGCAGTGCTCCACAGACCCTCTCTGGGGCCAACGTCCTGACTTTC. Encoded protein: CSAPQTLSGANVLTF.